These 5 T cell receptor beta chains originate from one sample sequenced in a study of shared clonotypes between healthy human individuals. Generated by immunoSEQ multiplex PCR, the TCRdb table keeps only in-frame clones and is missing some. The sample carries under 1 million clones, about 92% recorded once. Naive CD8 cells were CD45RO-negative, positively selected for CCR7, excluding terminally differentiated effector memory CD45RA+ cells. Sequenced sample: naive CD8+ T cells sorted from blood. Receptor source: a man in his thirties or forties in good health.

A single count supports this clone. The chain is built from TRBV27 and TRBJ1-5, with 9 bases aligning to TRBD1. The V segment lost 4 bases and the J segment 2 bases; nucleotides outside the gene matches: 3. The CDR3 loop spans 15 amino acids. In germline, CDR1 is MNHEY, CDR2 SMNVEV (reference sequence). The CDR3 is CASSSRTGGNQPQHF. In DNA, the CDR3 is TGTGCCAGCAGTTCGCGGACAGGGGGCAATCAGCCCCAGCATTTT.

The gene calls are TRBV7-9 and TRBJ2-7, with a weak D call TRBD2 (5 bases). The CDR3 spans 12 residues. V gave up 0 bases and J gave up 9 bases, with 9 bases separating them. Germline values: CDR1 SEHNR, CDR2 FQNEAQ (reference sequence). The CDR3 sequence: CASSLAREGQYF. DNA of the CDR3: TGTGCCAGCAGCTTAGCCCGGGAAGGGCAGTACTTC.

The chain uses TRBV4-3 and TRBJ2-6, with D hard to call. Germline lookup yields CDR1 LGHNA and CDR2 YSLEER. Trimming took off 1 base at V and 0 bases at J, with 7 bases between the two ends. The CDR3 has 16 amino acids. CDR3 nucleotide sequence: TGCGCCAGCAGCCAAGTAGGGCGCTCTGGGGCCAACGTCCTGACTTTC. Residues: CASSQVGRSGANVLTF.

This clone is a singleton in its sample. The chain combines TRBV29-1 with TRBJ2-2, with 11 bases aligning to TRBD2. Unmatched junction bases numbered 10, after V lost 5 bases and J lost 5 bases. The CDR3 has 16 amino acids. The germline V gene has CDR1 SQVTM and CDR2 ANQGSEA. The CDR3 is CSVPVAGGPWTGELFF. In nucleotides, the CDR3 is TGCAGCGTTCCCGTAGCGGGAGGGCCTTGGACCGGGGAGCTGTTTTTT.

V usage is TRBV7-9 and J usage is TRBJ2-7; 8 bases map to TRBD1. The CDR3 totals 14 residues. J gave up 5 bases and V 3 bases, and 6 bases lay outside the gene matches. Germline loops: CDR1 SEHNR, CDR2 FQNEAQ (reference sequence). CDR3 residues: CASSFRTGSNEQYF. In DNA form, the CDR3 reads TGTGCCAGCAGCTTCCGGACAGGGAGCAACGAGCAGTACTTC.